These 15 T cell receptor beta chains were all obtained from the same sample, sequenced in a study of T cell repertoires in ileal Crohn's disease. Surgical specimens yielded lamina propria lymphocytes, which were density-gradient separated and then sorted. The method was immunoSEQ multiplex PCR; TCRdb's version includes in-frame clones alone and lacks a portion of them. The repertoire has 1,100 or so clones, about nine tenths of them found once; the top ten carry around 3.1%. The sequenced material came from CD4+ T cells sorted from the ileum. The origin of the receptors is an adult with Crohn's disease.

The V gene is TRBV29-1, the J gene TRBJ2-1; 14 nucleotides match TRBD2. The ends lost 5 bases at V and 7 bases at J; junction bases unmatched: 7. Per germline, CDR1 SQVTM and CDR2 ANQGSEA. This CDR3 region has 15 residues. Here the CDR3 DNA reads TGCAGCGTTTCGGGACTAGCGGGAGTAGGAAATGAGCAGTTCTTC. Translating gives CSVSGLAGVGNEQFF.

The chain uses TRBV18 and TRBJ2-5; possible D gene TRBD1, 6 bases. Between the trimmed V and J ends, which lost 1 base and 2 bases, there was a span of 8 bases. The CDR3 spans 14 residues. The germline V gene has CDR1 KGHSH and CDR2 LQKENI. The CDR3 DNA reads as TGTGCCAGCTCACCACTAGGGGGTCAAGAGACCCAGTACTTC. This gives the protein CASSPLGGQETQYF.

This chain links TRBV19 with TRBJ1-5, with 7 bases matching TRBD1. V trimming: 0 bases; J trimming: 8 bases; junction bases outside the gene matches: 4. Germline CDR1 is LNHDA and CDR2 is SQIVND (reference sequence). The CDR3 runs 14 residues. DNA for the CDR3: TGTGCCAGTAGTATAGATGAGGGGGCTAAGCCCCAGCATTTT. This encodes CASSIDEGAKPQHF.

This chain connects TRBV5-4 to TRBJ2-2, with D possibly matching TRBD2 (6 bases). Germline-derived CDR1 and CDR2 are SGHNT and YYREEE (reference sequence). The CDR3 consists of 16 residues. The germline V and J ends were trimmed by 4 bases and 0 bases, with 13 bases remaining between them. The CDR3 sequence: CASSQRDFANTGELFF. The DNA of the CDR3 is TGTGCCAGCAGCCAAAGGGACTTCGCGAACACCGGGGAGCTGTTTTTT.

This clone was recorded only once. CDR3 amino acids: CASSFTSGSYNEQFF. CDR3 coding DNA: TGCGCCAGCAGCTTTACTAGCGGTTCCTACAATGAGCAGTTCTTC. The J gene is TRBJ2-1, the V gene TRBV5-1; 8 bases are a match to TRBD2. This CDR3 contains 15 residues. Germline CDR1 is SGHRS and CDR2 is YFSETQ. V gave up 2 bases and J gave up 1 base; unmatched junction bases: 2.

The chain has TRBV19 and TRBJ1-2; 12 nucleotides line up with TRBD1. The CDR3 length is 14 residues. V trimming: 3 bases; J trimming: 7 bases; junction bases outside the gene matches: 3. Germline V lookup: CDR1 LNHDA, CDR2 SQIVND (reference sequence). The CDR3 loop reads CASSMGQGATGYTF. The CDR3 nucleotides read TGTGCCAGTAGTATGGGACAGGGGGCGACTGGCTACACCTTC.

The chain has TRBV5-1 and TRBJ1-1; 7 bases are shared with TRBD1. Germline V gives CDR1 SGHRS, CDR2 YFSETQ. The V and J ends lost 5 bases and 4 bases, in that order; junction bases with no gene match: 8. The CDR3 loop spans 14 amino acids. The CDR3 DNA reads TGCGCCAGCAGTCTTGCAGGGGGTGGCACTGAAGCTTTCTTT. Its protein product is CASSLAGGGTEAFF.

The chain carries TRBV5-1 and TRBJ1-1, with D possibly matching TRBD1 (5 bases). CDR1 and CDR2 (germline): SGHRS, YFSETQ. Trimming removed 3 bases at V and 5 bases at J, with 14 bases between. CDR3 length: 14 amino acids. The CDR3 reads CASSWDGAKTEAFF. The CDR3 nucleotides read TGCGCCAGCAGCTGGGATGGGGCAAAAACTGAAGCTTTCTTT.

The chain couples TRBV5-1 to TRBJ2-7; 12 bases fit TRBD1. The CDR3 runs to 14 residues. V gave up 6 bases and J gave up 7 bases; unmatched junction bases: 8. Germline values: CDR1 SGHRS, CDR2 YFSETQ. CDR3 bases: TGCGCCAGCAACCTGGGACAGGGGGCTGGAGAGCAGTACTTC. Its translation is CASNLGQGAGEQYF.

The chain links TRBV7-5 to TRBJ2-4; TRBD1 is the table's D call and was not checked against the DNA. TRBV7-5 constitutes a pseudogene. The CDR3 runs to 16 residues. CDR3 amino acids: CARSLDNRGLKNIQYF. DNA of the CDR3: TGTGCCAGAAGCTTAGACAACAGGGGGCTGAAAAACATTCAGTACTTC.

The CDR3 nucleotides are TGTGCCAGCAGCCCAAACAGGGGCGGCGACGAGCAGTACTTC. This translates into CASSPNRGGDEQYF. The chain joins TRBV6-5 to TRBJ2-7, with 7 positions matching TRBD1. The CDR3 covers 14 residues. J was trimmed by 5 bases and V by 6 bases; bases with no gene match: 10. CDR1 MNHEY and CDR2 SVGAGI come from the germline V gene.

This clone was observed once. The V gene is TRBV2, the J gene TRBJ1-1, with 8 bases identical to TRBD1. The CDR3 contains 15 residues. V trimming: 6 bases; J trimming: 1 base; junction bases outside the gene matches: 7. Germline V gene data show CDR1 as SNHLY and CDR2 as FYNNEI. The CDR3 here is CASSPTRGPNTEAFF. The CDR3 bases are TGTGCCAGCAGCCCGACCAGGGGGCCGAACACTGAAGCTTTCTTT. Filled out from reference TRBV2 and TRBJ1-1, the complete variable domain reads EPEVTQTPSHQVTQMGQEVILRCVPISNHLYFYWYRQILGQKVEFLVSFYNNEISEKSEIFDDQFSVERPDGSNFTLKIRSTKLEDSAMYFCASSPTRGPNTEAFFGQGTRLTVV.

The CDR3 DNA is TGTGCCAGCAGCCCCGACAGGAGTAATGAAAAACTGTTTTTT. This encodes CASSPDRSNEKLFF. This sequence joins TRBV5-4 and TRBJ1-4; D may be TRBD1 (6 bases). V lost 4 bases to trimming and J lost 4 bases, with 11 bases between them. Germline loops: CDR1 SGHNT, CDR2 YYREEE (reference sequence). This CDR3 is built from 14 residues.

This clone has just one count. CDR3 sequence: CASSTQGGADTQYF. CDR3 DNA: TGCGCCAGCAGCACACAGGGGGGGGCGGATACGCAGTATTTT. The chain couples TRBV5-1 to TRBJ2-3; possibly TRBD1 for D (8 bases). Trimming left V 4 bases short and J 6 bases short, with 15 bases between. The CDR3 spans 14 residues. Per the germline V gene, CDR1 is SGHRS and CDR2 is YFSETQ.

The chain recombines TRBV4-1 with TRBJ2-1, with 8 bases lining up with TRBD2. J was trimmed by 5 bases and V by 0 bases; bases with no gene match: 9. The CDR3 length is 17 residues. Per germline, CDR1 MGHRA and CDR2 YSYEKL. Here the CDR3 reads CASSQDLREGPNNEQFF. In DNA form, the CDR3 reads TGCGCCAGCAGCCAAGATCTTCGGGAGGGCCCGAACAATGAGCAGTTCTTC.